This record concerns one TCR beta chain sequence. No antigen is known for it. The PCR ran on 60 Vbeta and 13 Jbeta primers. Profiling relied on immunoSEQ multiplex PCR, and the TCRdb table lists in-frame clones only, not all of them. The table has 200,000 to 250,000 clones, about two thirds seen once. The data stem from a study of cytomegalovirus exposure and HLA in healthy donors. Study outcomes and limitations: In presence/absence analyses, roughly uniform sequencing depth across donors was assumed.

This CDR3 contains 17 residues. V dropped 3 bases and J dropped 1; count of bases not matched to a gene: 6. CDR1 LNHDA and CDR2 SQIVND come from the germline V gene (reference sequence). The sample taken for sequencing was PBMCs. The chain is built from TRBV19 and TRBJ2-5; the match to TRBD2 covers 12 bases. This TCR came from a man in his forties in good health and CMV-seropositive. The CDR3 nucleotides read TGTGCCAGTAGTATCGCTAGCGGGGGGGCGGCCCAAGAGACCCAGTACTTC. Translated, it gives CASSIASGGAAQETQYF.